This T cell receptor beta chain emerged from a study of T cell changes during pregnancy in multiple sclerosis. Method: immunoSEQ multiplex PCR; TCRdb's copy keeps in-frame clones and lacks some. The sample comprises about 120,000 clones, under 95% of which are singletons, and approximately 6.2% rests with the top ten. Trimming took off 2 bases at V and 6 bases at J, with 5 bases between the two ends. This CDR3 is 10 amino acids long. The germline V gene encodes CDR1 DFQATT and CDR2 SNEGSKA (reference sequence). The input for sequencing was peripheral blood, taken before pregnancy. The receptor comes from a female donor with multiple sclerosis, enrolled in a pregnancy study. This chain connects TRBV20-1 to TRBJ2-7; D is unclear. CDR3 sequence reads: CSARQREQYF. CDR3 sequence (DNA): TGCAGTGCTAGACAGCGCGAGCAGTACTTC.